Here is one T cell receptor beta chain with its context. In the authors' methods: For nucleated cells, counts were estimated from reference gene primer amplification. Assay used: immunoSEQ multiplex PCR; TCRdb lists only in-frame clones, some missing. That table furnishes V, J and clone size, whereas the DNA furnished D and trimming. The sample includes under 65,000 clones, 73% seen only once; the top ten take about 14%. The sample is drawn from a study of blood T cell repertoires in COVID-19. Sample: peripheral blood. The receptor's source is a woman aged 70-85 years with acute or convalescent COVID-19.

CDR3 sequence reads: CASSQHQGPQGYTF. In DNA form, the CDR3 reads TGTGCCAGCAGCCAGCACCAGGGGCCTCAAGGCTACACCTTC. The chain carries TRBV4-2 and TRBJ1-2; a possible D gene is TRBD1 (6 bases). The CDR3 runs to 14 residues. Germline values: CDR1 LGHNA, CDR2 YNFKEQ. V gave up 3 bases and J gave up 8 bases, with 16 bases separating them.